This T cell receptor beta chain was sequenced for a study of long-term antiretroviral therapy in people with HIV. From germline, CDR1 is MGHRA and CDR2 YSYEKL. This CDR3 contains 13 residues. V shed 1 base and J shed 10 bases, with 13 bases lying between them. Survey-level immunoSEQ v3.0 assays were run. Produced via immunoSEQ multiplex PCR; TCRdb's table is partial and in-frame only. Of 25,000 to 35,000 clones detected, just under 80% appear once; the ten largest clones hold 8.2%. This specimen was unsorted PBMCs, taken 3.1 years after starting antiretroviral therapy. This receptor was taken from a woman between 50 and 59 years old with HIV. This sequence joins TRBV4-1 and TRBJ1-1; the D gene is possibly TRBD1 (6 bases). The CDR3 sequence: CASSQGRGAGAFF. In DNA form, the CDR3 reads TGCGCCAGCAGCCAAGGCAGGGGCGCAGGAGCTTTCTTT.